One and the same sample provided the 8 T cell receptor beta chains below, sequenced in a study of cytotoxic CD8 clonotypes in ibrutinib-treated CLL. The protocol was immunoSEQ multiplex PCR, while the TCRdb copy is restricted to in-frame clones and leaves out a portion. The repertoire holds about 56,000 clones, with 56% as singletons. Sequenced material: PBMCs, taken after 24 months of ibrutinib treatment. The origin of the receptors is a human donor with chronic lymphocytic leukemia.

The CDR3 here is CSVEDRLGGGGEKLFF. In nucleotides, the CDR3 is TGCAGCGTTGAAGATCGCCTCGGGGGAGGCGGCGAAAAACTGTTTTTT. The V gene is TRBV29-1, the J gene TRBJ1-4, with D possibly matching TRBD1 (5 bases). Per the germline V gene, CDR1 is SQVTM and CDR2 is ANQGSEA. V was shortened by 0 bases and J by 8 bases, with 19 bases between the two germline ends. The CDR3 is 16 residues long.

The CDR3 DNA sequence: TGTGCCAGCAGGCACAGGGGTTTTCAGCCCCAGCATTTT. Residues: CASRHRGFQPQHF. The chain joins TRBV21-1 to TRBJ1-5; the D call of TRBD1 is as the table states it, not checked on the DNA. TRBV21-1 is a pseudogene locus. This CDR3 is 13 amino acids long.

The V gene is TRBV13, the J gene TRBJ2-5; D possibly corresponds to TRBD1 (6 bases). The CDR3 has 19 amino acids. V was cut by 4 bases and J by 5 bases, with 29 bases left in between. Germline V lookup: CDR1 PRHDT, CDR2 FYEKMQ (reference sequence). DNA for the CDR3: TGTGCCAGCAGCTCAAGGAGCGGCAGGGGCGGGTTTAGTCGTGAGACCCAGTACTTC. Translation gives CASSSRSGRGGFSRETQYF.

The chain employs TRBV5-1 and TRBJ2-1, with D unclear. The CDR3 is made up of 15 amino acids. Germline CDR1 is SGHRS and CDR2 is YFSETQ. V was cut by 4 bases and J by 6 bases, with 17 bases left in between. The CDR3 here is CASSTTSALVNEQFF. CDR3 DNA: TGCGCCAGCAGCACGACCAGCGCGTTAGTCAATGAGCAGTTCTTC.

The chain has TRBV15 and TRBJ2-3; the D is unclear. There are 13 residues in the CDR3. The V end was cut by 8 bases, the J end by 0 bases, with 9 bases between. Germline lookup yields CDR1 LNHNV and CDR2 YYDKDF (reference sequence). The CDR3 DNA reads TGTGCCACCTGCGCGAGTAGCACAGATACGCAGTATTTT. This codes for CATCASSTDTQYF. Supplemented by reference TRBV15 and TRBJ2-3, the full variable domain reads DAMVIQNPRYQVTQFGKPVTLSCSQTLNHNVMYWYQQKSSQAPKLLFHYYDKDFNNEADTPDNFQSRRPNTSFCFLDIRSPGLGDTAMYLCATCASSTDTQYFGPGTRLTVL.

This chain links TRBV27 with TRBJ2-1; TRBD2 aligns across 14 bases. This CDR3 region has 18 residues. Germline CDR1 MNHEY, CDR2 SMNVEV (reference sequence). V shed 4 bases and J 2 bases; nucleotides not matched to a gene: 7. CDR3 region: CASSSGLAGVPPYNEQFF. The CDR3 DNA reads TGTGCCAGCAGTTCGGGACTAGCGGGGGTCCCGCCCTACAATGAGCAGTTCTTC.

CDR3 amino acids: CASSIHLAVAYNEQFF. The DNA of the CDR3 is TGTGCCAGTAGTATTCACCTAGCAGTGGCTTACAATGAGCAGTTCTTC. V gene TRBV19 combines with J gene TRBJ2-1, with D possibly matching TRBD2 (5 bases). CDR1 LNHDA and CDR2 SQIVND come from the germline V gene (reference sequence). The CDR3 sequence is 16 residues long. V was shortened by 3 bases and J by 4 bases, with 16 bases between the two germline ends.

This rearrangement joins TRBV11-2 to TRBJ1-6, with 8 bases identical to TRBD1. The trim removed 0 bases at V and 9 bases at J, leaving 4 bases unmatched. Germline V lookup: CDR1 SGHAT, CDR2 FQNNGV. The CDR3 totals 15 residues. CDR3 DNA sequence: TGTGCCAGCAGCTTAGACTGGGACAGGCCTTCACCCCTCCACTTT. It encodes CASSLDWDRPSPLHF.